The 15 T cell receptor beta chains below all came from one sample that was sequenced in a study of T cells after yellow fever vaccination. TCRdb reanalysed the 5' RACE reads using MiXCR and keeps one entry per CDR3 protein. The data show 110,000 to 150,000 distinct CDR3 sequences, approximately 6.6% seen once. The sequenced sample was CD4+ T cells sorted from PBMCs, obtained 10 days after the yellow fever booster vaccination. The receptors were sampled from a man younger than 40 who received the YFV17D yellow fever vaccine.

In regard to this clonotype: This may be a read error: a much more frequent sequence differs by one nucleotide. The J gene is TRBJ2-3, the V gene TRBV12-3 or TRBV12-4, with unresolved D. V was shortened by 3 bases and J by 7 bases, with 11 bases between the two germline ends. The CDR3 loop spans 13 amino acids. CDR3 protein: CASSFGERNTQYF. In DNA form, the CDR3 reads TGTGCCAGCAGTTTCGGAGAAAGGAATACGCAGTATTTT.

J is TRBJ2-5 and V is TRBV29-1; unclear D gene. In germline, CDR1 is SQVTM, CDR2 ANQGSEA. The CDR3 is 12 residues long. V was clipped by 4 bases and J by 5 bases, with 11 bases between them. The CDR3 protein is CSVVPKAETQYF. The CDR3 DNA is TGCAGCGTTGTCCCCAAGGCTGAGACCCAGTACTTC.

This clonotype was seen at least ten times. The chain recombines TRBV20-1 with TRBJ2-7; TRBD1 matches 8 bases. Germline CDR1 is DFQATT and CDR2 is SNEGSKA (reference sequence). The CDR3 totals 14 residues. With V trimmed by 0 bases and J by 2 bases, 3 bases remained unmatched. The CDR3 DNA sequence: TGCAGTGCTAGAGATAAGGACAGGGCCTACGAGCAGTACTTC. The encoded protein is CSARDKDRAYEQYF.

The table lists this clonotype with many counts. The rearrangement links TRBV7-2 to TRBJ2-5, with unresolved D. With 1 base removed from V and 5 bases from J, the gap between germline ends came to 11 bases. The CDR3 has 14 amino acids. Germline V gene data show CDR1 as SGHTA and CDR2 as FQGNSA. The CDR3 DNA is TGTGCCAGCAGCTTAGGAGGTTTTGGGGAGACCCAGTACTTC. Its translation is CASSLGGFGETQYF.

As to this clonotype: A read error may be the cause here, since a much bigger clone is one base away. The rearrangement joins TRBV20-1 to TRBJ2-3; D is unclear. CDR3 length equals 14 residues. Trimming left V 4 bases short and J 2 bases short, with 13 bases between. Germline V gene sequence: CDR1 DFQATT, CDR2 SNEGSKA (reference sequence). CDR3 nucleotide sequence: TGCAGTGCTACCGCCCCCATAGACACAGATACGCAGTATTTT. Its translation: CSATAPIDTDTQYF.

The CDR3 DNA follows: TGCGCCAGCAGCATGGGACTAGCGGGGTACGAGCAGTACTTC. Protein: CASSMGLAGYEQYF. V usage is TRBV5-1 and J usage is TRBJ2-7; 13 nucleotides align to TRBD2. After removal of 4 bases from V and 4 bases from J, the junction contained 2 bases not matched to a gene. Germline lookup yields CDR1 SGHRS and CDR2 YFSETQ. The CDR3 length is 14 residues.

This clonotype was picked up a small number of times. This rearrangement joins TRBV6-7 to TRBJ1-2; D call uncertain. TRBV6-7 is annotated as an ORF whose role is uncertain. Trimming stripped 0 bases from V and 6 bases from J, with 11 bases between. The CDR3 is made up of 14 amino acids. The CDR3 region is CASSYSAGQDGYTF. The CDR3 nucleotides are TGTGCCAGCAGTTACTCCGCGGGTCAGGATGGCTACACCTTC.

Many counts were recorded for this clonotype. V gene TRBV6-5 combines with J gene TRBJ2-1, with D possibly matching TRBD2 (6 bases). CDR3 size: 14 residues. Trimming took 2 bases from V and 5 from J, leaving 10 bases between them. Germline V gives CDR1 MNHEY, CDR2 SVGAGI. The CDR3 DNA sequence: TGTGCCAGCAGTTACATAGCGGTAAACAATGAGCAGTTCTTC. As protein: CASSYIAVNNEQFF.

This clonotype was seen repeatedly, ten times or more. The rearrangement uses TRBV7-3 and TRBJ2-5; possible D gene TRBD2, 6 bases. The CDR3 totals 13 residues. The germline CDR1 and CDR2 sequences are SGHTA and FQGTGA. V was clipped by 2 bases and J by 7 bases, with 11 bases between them. The CDR3, as DNA: TGTGCCAGCAGCTTAGCGGGGTCCTCGACCCAGTACTTC. It yields the protein CASSLAGSSTQYF.

This chain uses TRBV6-5 with TRBJ1-1; no definite D call. V was cut by 4 bases and J by 3 bases, with 15 bases left in between. CDR3 length equals 15 residues. Germline V lookup: CDR1 MNHEY, CDR2 SVGAGI. CDR3 coding DNA: TGTGCCAGCAGTTTATCGTGGAGGGAAGACACTGAAGCTTTCTTT. Amino acids: CASSLSWREDTEAFF.

This clonotype was recorded at least ten times. V and J are TRBV20-1 and TRBJ2-2, with 7 bases fitting TRBD2. J gave up 3 bases and V 1 base, and 8 bases lay outside the gene matches. CDR1 and CDR2 from the germline V gene are DFQATT and SNEGSKA (reference sequence). This CDR3 has 16 residues. The CDR3, as DNA: TGCAGTGCTAGAGGCGTACTAGCGAAAGACACCGGGGAGCTGTTTTTT. Translation: CSARGVLAKDTGELFF.

This clonotype was counted at least ten times. V gene TRBV7-2 combines with J gene TRBJ2-7, with D perhaps matching TRBD1 (6 bases). Germline V lookup: CDR1 SGHTA, CDR2 FQGNSA. This CDR3 has 13 amino acids. V lost 9 bases and J lost 0, with 12 bases in between. The CDR3 sequence: CASRQASSYEQYF. CDR3 sequence (DNA): TGTGCCAGTAGACAGGCCAGCTCCTACGAGCAGTACTTC.

This clonotype was recorded at least ten times. V is TRBV20-1 and J is TRBJ1-3, with D possibly being TRBD1 (5 bases). CDR3 size: 13 residues. In germline, CDR1 is DFQATT, CDR2 SNEGSKA (reference sequence). CDR3 sequence (DNA): TGCAGCGGTTTGGCGGGACTGGGGGACACCATATATTTT. Protein sequence: CSGLAGLGDTIYF.

This clonotype was found many times. The chain links TRBV29-1 to TRBJ2-4; 10 bases agree with TRBD2. Per germline, CDR1 SQVTM and CDR2 ANQGSEA. The CDR3 is 13 residues long. J lost 3 bases, V lost 5 bases, and 1 base had no gene match. This CDR3 reads CSVLAGVKNIQYF. The CDR3 region has the DNA TGCAGCGTTCTAGCGGGGGTCAAAAACATTCAGTACTTC.

This clonotype was observed at least ten times. This chain connects TRBV5-4 to TRBJ2-2, with 12 positions matching TRBD1. The CDR3 is 14 residues long. Germline V CDR1 and CDR2: SGHNT, YYREEE (reference sequence). CDR3 protein: CAAGTGGITGELFF. CDR3 bases: TGTGCGGCGGGGACAGGGGGCATCACCGGGGAGCTGTTTTTT.